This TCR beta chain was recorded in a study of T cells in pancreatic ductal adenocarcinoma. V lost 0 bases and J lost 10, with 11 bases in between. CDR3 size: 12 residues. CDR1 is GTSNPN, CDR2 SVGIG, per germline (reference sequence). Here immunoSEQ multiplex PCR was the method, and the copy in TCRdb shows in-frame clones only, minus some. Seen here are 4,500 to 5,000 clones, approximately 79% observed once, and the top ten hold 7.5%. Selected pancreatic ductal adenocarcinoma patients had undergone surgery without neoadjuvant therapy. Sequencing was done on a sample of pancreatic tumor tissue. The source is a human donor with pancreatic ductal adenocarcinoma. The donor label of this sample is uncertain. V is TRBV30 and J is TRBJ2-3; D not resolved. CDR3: CAWSVQMDAQYF. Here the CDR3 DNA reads TGTGCCTGGAGTGTACAAATGGATGCGCAGTATTTT.